This TCR beta chain emerged from a study of CD4+ T cells in melanoma. The CDR3 runs to 14 residues. With 7 bases removed from V and 7 bases from J, the gap between germline ends came to 19 bases. Looked up from germline, CDR1 is MGHRA and CDR2 is YSYEKL. Assay: immunoSEQ multiplex PCR; the TCRdb copy retains only in-frame clones and omits some. The table lists around 130,000 clones, 80% to 95% of them singletons. This chain links TRBV4-1 with TRBJ2-5; no clear D gene. This TCR was sampled from a human donor with melanoma. DNA for the CDR3: TGCGCCAGCAAGTCGGACCTGGCCCTACCGACCCAGTACTTC. Residues: CASKSDLALPTQYF.